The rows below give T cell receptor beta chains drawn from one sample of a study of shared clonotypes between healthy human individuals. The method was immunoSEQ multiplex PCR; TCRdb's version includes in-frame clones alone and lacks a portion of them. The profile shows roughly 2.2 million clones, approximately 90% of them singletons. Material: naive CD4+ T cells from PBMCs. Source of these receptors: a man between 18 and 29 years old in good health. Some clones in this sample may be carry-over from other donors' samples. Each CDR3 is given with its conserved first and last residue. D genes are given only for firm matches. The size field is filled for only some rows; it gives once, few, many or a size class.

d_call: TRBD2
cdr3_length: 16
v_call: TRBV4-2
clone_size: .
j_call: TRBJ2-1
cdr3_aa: CASSPWGLAGYNEQFF
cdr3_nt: TGTGCCAGCAGCCCTTGGGGACTAGCCGGCTACAATGAGCAGTTCTTC

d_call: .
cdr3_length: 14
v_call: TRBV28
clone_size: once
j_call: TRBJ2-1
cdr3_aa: CATRGPSLFTEQFF
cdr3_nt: TGTGCCACCCGAGGGCCTAGTTTGTTCACTGAGCAGTTCTTC

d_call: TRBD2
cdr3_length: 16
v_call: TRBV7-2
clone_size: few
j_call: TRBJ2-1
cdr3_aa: CASSLLLAAPRNEQFF
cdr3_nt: TGTGCCAGCAGCCTCCTTCTAGCGGCCCCTAGGAATGAGCAGTTCTTC

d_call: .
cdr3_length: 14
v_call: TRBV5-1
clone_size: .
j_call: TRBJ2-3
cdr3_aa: CASRPLTGQDTQYF
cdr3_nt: TGCGCCAGCAGGCCCTTAACAGGGCAGGATACGCAGTATTTT

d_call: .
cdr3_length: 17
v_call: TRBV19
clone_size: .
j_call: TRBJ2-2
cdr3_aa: CASSIGLAGGGTGELFF
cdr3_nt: TGTGCCAGTAGTATAGGACTAGCCGGAGGGGGCACCGGGGAGCTGTTTTTT

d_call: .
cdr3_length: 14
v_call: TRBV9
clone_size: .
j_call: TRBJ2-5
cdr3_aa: CASSPVPGWETQYF
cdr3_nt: TGTGCCAGCAGCCCGGTTCCGGGATGGGAGACCCAGTACTTC

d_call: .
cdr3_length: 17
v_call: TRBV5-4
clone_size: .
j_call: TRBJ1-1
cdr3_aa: CASSLGAAPGGYTEAFF
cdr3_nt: TGTGCCAGCAGCTTGGGGGCAGCCCCGGGCGGGTACACTGAAGCTTTCTTT

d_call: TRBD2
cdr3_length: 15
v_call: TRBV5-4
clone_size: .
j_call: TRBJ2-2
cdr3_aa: CASSLRGVIGGELFF
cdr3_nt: TGTGCCAGCAGCTTGCGGGGGGTTATTGGCGGGGAGCTGTTTTTT

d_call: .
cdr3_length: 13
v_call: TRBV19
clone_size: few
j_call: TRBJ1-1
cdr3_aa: CASRAGMNTEAFF
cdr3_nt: TGTGCCAGTAGGGCAGGAATGAACACTGAAGCTTTCTTT

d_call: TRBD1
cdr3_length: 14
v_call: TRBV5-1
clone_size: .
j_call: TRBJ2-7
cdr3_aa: CASSRGQEDYEQYF
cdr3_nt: TGCGCCAGCAGCCGAGGACAGGAAGACTACGAGCAGTACTTC

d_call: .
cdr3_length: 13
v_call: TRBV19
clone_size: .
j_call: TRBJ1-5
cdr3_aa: CASSREANQPQHF
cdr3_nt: TGTGCCAGTAGTAGGGAGGCTAATCAGCCCCAGCATTTT

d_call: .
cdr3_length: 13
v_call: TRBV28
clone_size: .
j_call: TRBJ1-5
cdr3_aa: CASSRDSNQPQHF
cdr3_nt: TGTGCCAGCAGTCGGGACTCCAATCAGCCCCAGCATTTT

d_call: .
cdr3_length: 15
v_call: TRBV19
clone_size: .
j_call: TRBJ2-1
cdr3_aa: CASRIDRSTNNEQFF
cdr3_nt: TGTGCCAGTAGGATCGACAGGTCCACCAACAATGAGCAGTTCTTC

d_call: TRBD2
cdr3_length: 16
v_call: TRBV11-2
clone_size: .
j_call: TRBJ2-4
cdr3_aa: CASSSGLAGAKNIQYF
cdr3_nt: TGTGCCAGCAGCTCGGGACTAGCCGGGGCCAAAAACATTCAGTACTTC

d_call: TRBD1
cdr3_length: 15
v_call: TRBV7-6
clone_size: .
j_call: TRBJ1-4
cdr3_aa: CASRDRQGGDEKLFF
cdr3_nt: TGTGCCAGCAGAGACCGACAGGGAGGGGATGAAAAACTGTTTTTT

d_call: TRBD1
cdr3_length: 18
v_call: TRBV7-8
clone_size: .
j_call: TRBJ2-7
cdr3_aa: CASSLVRTGFRLASEQYF
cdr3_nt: TGTGCCAGCAGCTTAGTAAGGACAGGGTTTCGCCTAGCGTCCGAGCAGTACTTC

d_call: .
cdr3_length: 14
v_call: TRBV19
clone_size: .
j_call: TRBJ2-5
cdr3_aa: CASSIDQGTSTQYF
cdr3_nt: TGTGCCAGTAGTATCGATCAAGGGACTTCGACCCAGTACTTC